The following is a TCR beta chain sequence with its context. The target antigen is unknown. Described treatment: roughly 20 received Ad26.COV2.S at low or high dose, single or two shots; about 5 received placebo; per-sample allocation not given. Each sample was drawn 63 days after the first injection (of vaccine or placebo). This Boston cohort included adults aged 18-55 years. The CDR3 covers 14 residues. V lost 5 bases to trimming and J lost 4 bases; unmatched junction nucleotides: 7. Germline-derived CDR1 and CDR2 are SEHNR and FQNEAQ (reference sequence). These data come from a study of Ad26.COV2.S vaccination and SARS-CoV-2 variants. Study at large: Donor had been placed in the Ad26.COV2.S arm of the COV1001 trial.

Sequencing was performed with immunoSEQ multiplex PCR; in TCRdb, only in-frame clones are kept and a portion is missing. Here the sample spans a few hundred thousand clones, about 89% being singletons. The study's findings and limits: TCR breadth and depth estimates may have understated total T cell responses.

Source: peripheral blood, taken in a trial of Ad26.COV2.S vaccine versus placebo. The sequence was collected from a person aged 18-65 years who received the Ad26.COV2.S COVID-19 vaccine or a placebo. This rearrangement joins TRBV7-9 to TRBJ2-7; 8 bases match TRBD1. The CDR3 DNA reads as TGTGCCAGCAGCCCTCTCACAGGGGGGTACGAGCAGTACTTC. It encodes CASSPLTGGYEQYF. Combining the CDR3 with reference TRBV7-9 and TRBJ2-7 gives the whole variable domain DTGVSQNPRHKITKRGQNVTFRCDPISEHNRLYWYRQTLGQGPEFLTYFQNEAQLEKSRLLSDRFSAERPKGSFSTLEIQRTEQGDSAMYLCASSPLTGGYEQYFGPGTRLTVT.